This entry is about one T cell receptor beta chain. Its cognate antigen is unknown. PCR amplification relied on 60 Vbeta primers (plus 13 Jbeta primers). The protocol was immunoSEQ multiplex PCR, while the TCRdb copy is restricted to in-frame clones and leaves out a portion. The sample lists about 140,000 clones, around 83% occurring once. The CDR3 consists of 15 residues. V was pared by 6 bases and J by 7 bases, with 6 bases of the junction left unmatched. Germline V gene lookup returns CDR1 LGHNA and CDR2 YNFKEQ. This sample was included in a study of cytomegalovirus exposure and HLA in healthy donors. Study outcomes and limitations: After further analysis at a later stage, 15,000 to 20,000 TCR beta sequences were associated with HLA alleles at 0.05 false discovery rate.

Sequences were obtained from PBMCs. The rearrangement uses TRBV4-2 and TRBJ2-1, with 13 bases matching TRBD2. This TCR was sampled from a male donor in good health and CMV-seropositive. For the CDR3, the DNA is TGTGCCAGCAGACGGACTAGCGGGAGTCTTAATGAGCAGTTCTTC. This encodes CASRRTSGSLNEQFF.